This TCR beta chain was sequenced in a study of T-cell memory formation after mild COVID-19. The V gene's germline CDR1 is MNHNS and CDR2 SASEGT. The CDR3 totals 17 residues. General study findings and limits: Contracting clones from day 15 to 85 showed balanced CD4/CD8; later expanders favored CD4+. The finding that pre-infection memory included some responding clones suggested that cross-reactive memory joined.

This clonotype was counted only a few times. Its antigen is unknown. A junction end diverges from the germline sequence, so it may reflect a read error. After 5'RACE with constant-segment primers, TCR alpha and TCR beta cDNA libraries carrying sample barcodes and UMIs were obtained. MiXCR, applied by TCRdb to the 5' RACE reads, yields one record per CDR3 protein. The table lists 85,000 to 120,000 distinct CDR3 sequences, over 15% of them singletons, with approximately 28% in the top ten. The TCR was taken from an adult woman who had mild COVID-19 (a few samples of this study predate the infection). Cell type and time point are not known. The chain carries TRBV6-1 and TRBJ2-2; the match to TRBD2 covers 10 bases. Sequenced: PBMCs or a T cell subset sorted from them (not recorded which). The chain's CDR3 is CANSGGVAGGYTGELFF. The CDR3 DNA follows: TGTGCCAACAGTGGAGGAGTAGCGGGGGGCTACACCGGGGAGCTGTTTTTT.